This T cell receptor beta chain was captured in a study of blood T cell repertoires in COVID-19. Background on the study: Italy, Spain and the United States were the sources of the convalescent and acute COVID-19 samples.

In the authors' workflow: Scientists estimated how many nucleated cells there were by amplifying reference gene primers. The protocol was immunoSEQ multiplex PCR, while the TCRdb copy is restricted to in-frame clones and leaves out a portion. That table furnishes V, J and clone size, whereas the DNA furnished D and trimming. The sample lists 54,000 or so clones, around four fifths seen once, with around 3.4% in the top ten. V trimming: 0 bases; J trimming: 3 bases; junction bases outside the gene matches: 1. Germline V gene sequence: CDR1 ENHRY, CDR2 SYGVKD. The length of the CDR3 is 14 residues. This sequence originates from a woman at least 80 years old with acute or convalescent COVID-19. Sequenced material: peripheral blood. J is TRBJ2-7 and V is TRBV10-3, with 8 bases lining up with TRBD2. CDR3 region: CAISESLAGYEQYF. DNA for the CDR3: TGTGCCATCAGTGAGTCGCTAGCGGGCTACGAGCAGTACTTC.